Below, 22 T cell receptor beta chains from the same sample are listed, as sequenced in a study of OX40 agonist ivuxolimab in advanced cancers. Libraries were prepared by immunoSEQ multiplex PCR; TCRdb keeps only in-frame clonotypes and omits some of them. The table shows around 99,000 clones, with 90% occurring only once. Specimen: CD4+ or CD8+ T cells sorted from blood, collected in a trial of the OX40 agonist ivuxolimab. The origin of the receptors is an adult with an advanced solid tumor such as melanoma, head and neck, liver or kidney cancer.

The chain recombines TRBV10-2 with TRBJ2-7; D call uncertain. Per the germline V gene, CDR1 is WSHSY and CDR2 is SAAADI. The CDR3 loop spans 13 amino acids. The V end lost 4 bases, the J end lost 1 base, and 8 bases lay between the germline ends. CDR3 bases: TGCGCCAGCAGTGTTCTCAGTTCCTACGAGCAGTACTTC. It is translated as CASSVLSSYEQYF.

The CDR3 protein is CAWSELLSGKLFF. In DNA, the CDR3 is TGTGCCTGGAGTGAGTTGTTATCCGGAAAACTGTTTTTT. J is TRBJ1-4 and V is TRBV30; no definite D call. V was cut by 1 base and J by 10 bases, with 13 bases left in between. Germline lookup yields CDR1 GTSNPN and CDR2 SVGIG (reference sequence). The CDR3 sequence is 13 residues long.

The J gene is TRBJ2-1, the V gene TRBV7-9; tentatively, D is TRBD2 (5 bases). The CDR3 consists of 14 residues. CDR1 is SEHNR, CDR2 FQNEAQ, per germline (reference sequence). V was cut by 5 bases and J by 2 bases, with 10 bases left in between. CDR3 region: CASSLLGTYNEQFF. The CDR3 coding sequence is TGTGCCAGCAGCCTCCTCGGGACCTACAATGAGCAGTTCTTC.

The chain is built from TRBV7-9 and TRBJ2-1, with D maybe TRBD2 (6 bases). V lost 2 bases to trimming and J lost 8 bases, with 16 bases between them. This CDR3 comprises 15 residues. CDR1 and CDR2 (germline): SEHNR, FQNEAQ (reference sequence). CDR3 amino acids: CASSLWLRDYDEQFF. The CDR3 DNA sequence: TGTGCCAGCAGCTTATGGTTGCGGGATTATGATGAGCAGTTCTTC. Using reference TRBV7-9 and TRBJ2-1 for the parts outside the CDR3, the full variable domain is DTGVSQNPRHKITKRGQNVTFRCDPISEHNRLYWYRQTLGQGPEFLTYFQNEAQLEKSRLLSDRFSAERPKGSFSTLEIQRTEQGDSAMYLCASSLWLRDYDEQFFGPGTRLTVL.

The V call is TRBV19, the J call TRBJ2-7; D remains unclear. The CDR3 is 15 amino acids. V lost 2 bases, J lost 5 bases, and 16 bases lay in between. Germline loops: CDR1 LNHDA, CDR2 SQIVND (reference sequence). The DNA of the CDR3 is TGTGCCAGTAGTATACTCGGCCCGGCAGCAAACGAGCAGTACTTC. Amino acid sequence: CASSILGPAANEQYF.

This clone was picked up one time. This rearrangement joins TRBV6-5 to TRBJ2-2, with D unresolved. V was trimmed by 7 bases and J by 2 bases, leaving 14 bases between them. The germline gives CDR1 MNHEY, CDR2 SVGAGI. This CDR3 is built from 15 residues. CDR3 residues: CASTPTLVNTGELFF. CDR3 coding DNA: TGTGCCAGCACCCCCACACTGGTAAACACCGGGGAGCTGTTTTTT.

This rearrangement joins TRBV2 to TRBJ2-3; TRBD1 matches 10 bases. Germline V CDR1 and CDR2: SNHLY, FYNNEI. The length of the CDR3 is 16 residues. V lost 5 bases and J lost 0; bases outside the gene matches: 5. In DNA, the CDR3 is TGTGCCAGCAGTAGGGACAGGGGAGGGAGCACAGATACGCAGTATTTT. Encoded protein: CASSRDRGGSTDTQYF.

The rearrangement links TRBV5-1 to TRBJ2-3; D is ambiguous. The CDR3 sequence is 12 residues long. The germline V gene has CDR1 SGHRS and CDR2 YFSETQ. V dropped 5 bases and J dropped 8 bases, with 12 bases sitting between them. The CDR3 nucleotides read TGCGCCAGCAGTCCAGGTACCGGTACGCAGTATTTT. It is translated as CASSPGTGTQYF.

The chain recombines TRBV5-1 with TRBJ2-6; D is undetermined. Germline CDR1 is SGHRS and CDR2 is YFSETQ. The V end was cut by 0 bases, the J end by 1 base, with 14 bases between. The CDR3 runs 18 residues. CDR3 loop: CASSLGLGPLSGANVLTF. The DNA of the CDR3 is TGCGCCAGCAGCTTGGGCTTAGGGCCCTTGTCTGGGGCCAACGTCCTGACTTTC.

The chain employs TRBV10-3 and TRBJ2-6; 9 nucleotides agree with TRBD1. With V trimmed by 6 bases and J by 1 base, 4 bases remained unmatched. The germline gives CDR1 ENHRY, CDR2 SYGVKD. The CDR3 loop spans 16 amino acids. The CDR3 reads CAISPGTGSGANVLTF. The CDR3 DNA reads as TGTGCCATCAGCCCCGGGACAGGGTCTGGGGCCAACGTCCTGACTTTC.

This chain joins TRBV19 and TRBJ2-7; a weak D match, TRBD1 (6 bases). The V gene lost 4 bases and the J gene lost 1 base, with 14 bases spanning the gap. There are 15 residues in the CDR3. CDR1 is LNHDA, CDR2 SQIVND, per germline (reference sequence). CDR3 nucleotides: TGTGCCAGTAGTAGACGGACAGTTTCTTCCTACGAGCAGTACTTC. Protein: CASSRRTVSSYEQYF.

A single count supports this clone. The V gene is TRBV29-1, the J gene TRBJ1-1; perhaps TRBD1 as D (6 bases). Trimming cost V 4 bases and J 4 bases, with 19 bases left between them. This CDR3 has 15 amino acids. Per germline, CDR1 SQVTM and CDR2 ANQGSEA. CDR3 sequence reads: CSVGGQGIPGTEAFF. The CDR3 coding sequence is TGCAGCGTTGGGGGGCAGGGGATTCCGGGCACTGAAGCTTTCTTT.

The chain recombines TRBV9 with TRBJ2-1; the D is unclear. V was pared by 0 bases and J by 5 bases, with 12 bases between. Germline CDR1 reads SGDLS; CDR2 reads YYNGEE. This CDR3 comprises 15 residues. CDR3 amino acids: CASSVEAPENNEQFF. The CDR3 nucleotides read TGTGCCAGCAGCGTAGAGGCCCCAGAGAACAATGAGCAGTTCTTC.

The J gene is TRBJ1-5, the V gene TRBV18; no clear D. Trimming took off 4 bases at V and 7 bases at J, with 14 bases between the two ends. CDR3 length: 14 residues. CDR1 is KGHSH, CDR2 LQKENI, per germline. The CDR3 sequence: CASSLFSEGQPQHF. DNA of the CDR3: TGTGCCAGCTCACTATTCTCGGAGGGCCAGCCCCAGCATTTT.

The CDR3: CASSRSNSYNEQFF. CDR3 coding DNA: TGCGCCAGCAGCCGTTCAAATTCCTACAATGAGCAGTTCTTC. The chain combines TRBV5-1 with TRBJ2-1; no clear D. Germline V lookup: CDR1 SGHRS, CDR2 YFSETQ. This CDR3 is built from 14 residues. Trimming pared 4 bases from V and 1 base from J, leaving 9 bases between.

CDR3: CASSMLVDRTKNIQYF. DNA for the CDR3: TGTGCCAGTAGTATGTTGGTGGACAGGACCAAAAACATTCAGTACTTC. The chain carries TRBV19 and TRBJ2-4; TRBD1 matches at 7 bases. The CDR3 has 16 residues. The germline V gene encodes CDR1 LNHDA and CDR2 SQIVND (reference sequence). Trimming took 3 bases from V and 2 from J; bases not matched to a gene: 7.

This sequence joins TRBV21-1 and TRBJ1-5. TRBV21-1 is noted as a pseudogene. This CDR3 is built from 15 residues. The CDR3 here is CASSKWSMGNQPQHF. CDR3 sequence (DNA): TGTGCCAGCAGCAAATGGTCGATGGGCAATCAGCCCCAGCATTTT.

The chain uses TRBV18 and TRBJ1-3, with D possibly TRBD1 on 5 matching bases. In germline, CDR1 is KGHSH, CDR2 LQKENI. The CDR3 has 14 residues. The V and J ends lost 3 bases and 7 bases respectively, with 13 bases between them. The CDR3 region has the DNA TGTGCCAGCTCACCGCTCCGGGACGGTAACACCATATATTTT. It encodes CASSPLRDGNTIYF. Filled out from reference TRBV18 and TRBJ1-3, the complete variable domain reads NAGVMQNPRHLVRRRGQEARLRCSPMKGHSHVYWYRQLPEEGLKFMVYLQKENIIDESGMPKERFSAEFPKEGPSILRIQQVVRGDSAAYFCASSPLRDGNTIYFGEGSWLTVV.

The genes are TRBV11-3 and TRBJ1-1, with D unresolved. The germline V gene has CDR1 SGHNT and CDR2 YENEEA. The V gene lost 1 base and the J gene lost 1 base, with 10 bases spanning the gap. The CDR3 is 15 amino acids. CDR3 residues: CASSLGVGANTEAFF. DNA for the CDR3: TGTGCCAGCAGCTTAGGAGTGGGAGCGAACACTGAAGCTTTCTTT.

This chain joins TRBV9 and TRBJ2-2; a weak D match, TRBD1 (8 bases). The CDR3 length is 15 residues. Germline V CDR1 and CDR2: SGDLS, YYNGEE. V was trimmed by 4 bases and J by 3 bases, leaving 13 bases between them. The CDR3: CASSPTGGDTGELFF. The CDR3 DNA sequence: TGTGCCAGCAGCCCCACAGGGGGGGACACCGGGGAGCTGTTTTTT.

As to this clone: This same CDR3 is encoded by further DNA sequences in the sample. V is TRBV18 and J is TRBJ2-7; TRBD1 aligns across 9 bases. V dropped 4 bases and J dropped 0; count of bases not matched to a gene: 4. The CDR3 extends over 15 amino acids. Germline V lookup: CDR1 KGHSH, CDR2 LQKENI. CDR3: CASSQGTGSSYEQYF. In DNA form, the CDR3 reads TGTGCCAGCTCACAAGGGACAGGGAGCTCCTACGAGCAGTACTTC.

Only a few counts were recorded for this clone. The chain combines TRBV5-1 with TRBJ1-1, with D possibly matching TRBD1 (6 bases). Trimming shortened V by 4 bases and J by 1 base, and 11 bases separated the two germline ends. Germline CDR1 is SGHRS and CDR2 is YFSETQ. The CDR3 sequence is 14 residues long. The chain's CDR3 is CASSVDRKNTEAFF. The DNA of the CDR3 is TGCGCCAGCAGCGTGGACAGAAAGAACACTGAAGCTTTCTTT.